The entry that follows covers one T cell receptor (beta chain) sequence. Antigen: not known. This sample was included in a study of OX40 agonist ivuxolimab in advanced cancers. The overall study: Every patient in dose escalation had hepatocellular carcinoma, melanoma, renal cell or head and neck cancer. One hepatocellular carcinoma and two cutaneous melanoma patients partially responded.

Study-wide results and limits: Patients with a partial response at 0.1-3.0 mg/kg had among the lowest clonal expansion. CD4+ T cells averaged fewer expanded clones than CD8+ T cells.

Only in-frame clones appear in the TCRdb table, and some are missing; sequencing was by immunoSEQ multiplex PCR. The sample has around 70,000 clones, roughly 84% seen once. This CDR3 spans 17 amino acids. With 1 base clipped from V and 1 base from J, the junction kept 9 bases outside the gene matches. The germline V gene has CDR1 SGHRS and CDR2 YFSETQ. This receptor was obtained from an adult with an advanced solid tumor such as melanoma, head and neck, liver or kidney cancer. This chain uses TRBV5-1 with TRBJ1-1; TRBD1 aligns across 8 bases. The sequencing here drew on CD4+ or CD8+ T cells sorted from blood, taken in a trial of the OX40 agonist ivuxolimab. CDR3 coding DNA: TGCGCCAGCAGCTTGAGGGCAGGGGGCTTAGGGAACACTGAAGCTTTCTTT. This sequence encodes CASSLRAGGLGNTEAFF. The whole variable domain, filled in from reference TRBV5-1 and TRBJ1-1, reads KAGVTQTPRYLIKTRGQQVTLSCSPISGHRSVSWYQQTPGQGLQFLFEYFSETQRNKGNFPGRFSGRQFSNSRSEMNVSTLELGDSALYLCASSLRAGGLGNTEAFFGQGTRLTVV.